The 24 T cell receptor beta chains listed next were all sequenced from one sample in a study of T cells expressing NK-cell markers. TCRdb reanalyzed the 5' RACE reads, giving one entry per CDR3 protein sequence and no DNA. The sample includes about 460,000 distinct CDR3 sequences. Sequences were obtained from blood T cells: a sorted CD56 or NKG2C T cell subset, CD4+ or CD8+ T cells, or bulk PBMC T cells (not recorded which). The receptors here all came from a woman in her forties or fifties in good health.

This chain uses TRBV18 with TRBJ2-5. The CDR3 consists of 14 residues. CDR1 and CDR2 from the germline V gene are KGHSH and LQKENI. This chain's CDR3 is CASSPLQSQETQYF.

The chain joins TRBV28 to TRBJ2-5; TCRdb lists TRBD1, though no DNA is available to test this call. The CDR3 loop spans 14 amino acids. The germline V gene encodes CDR1 MDHEN and CDR2 SYDVKM. CDR3 protein: CASSRQGWRETQYF.

The chain joins TRBV4-1 to TRBJ2-2. Germline CDR1 and CDR2: MGHRA and YSYEKL. CDR3 size: 13 residues. This chain's CDR3 is CASSNQIAGELFF.

The chain uses TRBV20-1 and TRBJ1-5. This CDR3 has 14 amino acids. CDR1 is DFQATT, CDR2 SNEGSKA, per germline (reference sequence). The CDR3 loop reads CSARKGLSNQPQHF.

The chain employs TRBV6-5 and TRBJ2-1; with no DNA, the TCRdb D assignment of TRBD1 cannot be verified. CDR1 MNHEY and CDR2 SVGAGI come from the germline V gene. The CDR3 runs 20 residues. CDR3 residues: CASSSPRDSSAGRSYNEQFF.

The rearrangement uses TRBV25-1 and TRBJ2-3. This CDR3 region has 14 residues. Germline-derived CDR1 and CDR2 are MGHDK and SYGVNS. The CDR3: CASSDDGWADTQYF.

The chain couples TRBV5-1 to TRBJ1-5. CDR3 length: 15 amino acids. Germline CDR1 reads SGHRS; CDR2 reads YFSETQ. CDR3 amino acids: CASSVPPAGKQPQHF.

This chain uses TRBV6-5 with TRBJ1-4. There are 14 residues in the CDR3. Germline V lookup: CDR1 MNHEY, CDR2 SVGAGI. The CDR3 is CASSKRTLGEKLFF.

This rearrangement joins TRBV19 to TRBJ1-3. Germline values: CDR1 LNHDA, CDR2 SQIVND (reference sequence). CDR3 length: 12 residues. The CDR3 spells CASNNRQNTIYF.

The V gene is TRBV12-3 or TRBV12-4, the J gene TRBJ1-5; checking the TCRdb D call of TRBD1 is not possible without DNA. The CDR3 extends over 15 amino acids. CDR3 amino acids: CASSPTGGSSQPQHF.

J is TRBJ2-3 and V is TRBV20-1; checking the TCRdb D call of TRBD2 is not possible without DNA. The CDR3 consists of 14 residues. From germline, CDR1 is DFQATT and CDR2 SNEGSKA (reference sequence). This CDR3 reads CSASKGRGTDTQYF.

The rearrangement joins TRBV15 to TRBJ2-3; TCRdb picks TRBD1, but there is no DNA to check that call. The CDR3 is 14 residues long. Germline CDR1 LNHNV, CDR2 YYDKDF (reference sequence). The CDR3 sequence: CATKQGTSTDTQYF.

The V and J genes are TRBV2 and TRBJ2-6. In germline, CDR1 is SNHLY, CDR2 FYNNEI. The CDR3 contains 15 residues. CDR3 sequence reads: CASSGGRSGANVLTF.

The chain is built from TRBV24-1 and TRBJ2-2; TCRdb selects TRBD2, and the lack of DNA leaves this call unchecked. Germline V gene lookup returns CDR1 KGHDR and CDR2 SFDVKD. This CDR3 comprises 18 residues. CDR3 sequence: CATSGRLAGVGNTGELFF.

This sequence joins TRBV10-3 and TRBJ2-2; no DNA is available, so the TRBD2 call from TCRdb remains unchecked. The CDR3 totals 13 residues. Germline V gives CDR1 ENHRY, CDR2 SYGVKD. CDR3 loop: CATGLVNTGELFF.

CDR3: CSARDWTGGSGDTQYF. V is TRBV20-1 and J is TRBJ2-3; TCRdb selects TRBD1, and the lack of DNA leaves this call unchecked. This CDR3 has 16 amino acids. Germline CDR1 reads DFQATT; CDR2 reads SNEGSKA (reference sequence).

This chain connects TRBV6-4 to TRBJ2-1. Germline loops: CDR1 MRHNA, CDR2 SNTAGT. The CDR3 loop spans 14 amino acids. The CDR3 loop is CASSDSSWVGEQFF.

The chain couples TRBV2 to TRBJ2-7; the D call of TRBD1 rests on TCRdb alone, since no DNA is present to check it. CDR1 is SNHLY, CDR2 FYNNEI, per germline. The CDR3 loop spans 15 amino acids. The CDR3 loop is CASSKMTGSSSEQYF.

The rearrangement joins TRBV7-9 to TRBJ2-5; the TCRdb D gene call, TRBD2, has no DNA to confirm it. There are 17 residues in the CDR3. Germline V gene lookup returns CDR1 SEHNR and CDR2 FQNEAQ (reference sequence). CDR3 loop: CASSLVGKGRAGETQYF.

The chain joins TRBV18 to TRBJ1-4; TCRdb's D gene call, TRBD1, goes unchecked for lack of DNA. The CDR3 loop spans 15 amino acids. Germline-derived CDR1 and CDR2 are KGHSH and LQKENI. Here the CDR3 reads CASSPIGTENEKLFF.

V usage is TRBV6-5 and J usage is TRBJ2-4. The CDR3 is made up of 15 amino acids. The V gene's germline CDR1 is MNHEY and CDR2 SVGAGI. The CDR3: CASSSGDLAKNIQYF.

The chain uses TRBV12-5 and TRBJ1-6. This CDR3 has 14 residues. Germline V lookup: CDR1 LGHNT, CDR2 FRNRAP. The CDR3: CASGLGSDRALLHF. Full variable domain (remainder filled in from reference TRBV12-5 and TRBJ1-6): DARVTQTPRHKVTEMGQEVTMRCQPILGHNTVFWYRQTMMQGLELLAYFRNRAPLDDSGMPKDRFSAEMPDATLATLKIQPSEPRDSAVYFCASGLGSDRALLHFGNGTRLTVT.

This sequence joins TRBV20-1 and TRBJ2-5; TCRdb designates TRBD2, a call that cannot be tested without DNA. Germline CDR1 DFQATT, CDR2 SNEGSKA (reference sequence). This CDR3 is 13 amino acids long. Here the CDR3 reads CSALAGDEETQYF.

The chain carries TRBV15 and TRBJ1-4; without DNA, the TCRdb call of TRBD1 cannot be checked. Germline-derived CDR1 and CDR2 are LNHNV and YYDKDF (reference sequence). The CDR3 runs to 15 residues. This chain's CDR3 is CATSNLKGGNEKLFF.